A selection of T cell receptor beta chains follows, all from one sample in a study of shared clonotypes between healthy human individuals. The table came from immunoSEQ multiplex PCR; TCRdb's copy has only in-frame clones and leaves some out. The repertoire holds around 2.5 million clones, with 93% as singletons. Sequencing was carried out using naive CD4+ T cells from PBMCs. These receptor sequences come from a man between 18 and 29 years old in good health. Some clones in this sample may be carry-over from other donors' samples. CDR3s include the opening cysteine and the closing phenylalanine or tryptophan. The order of the fields is V gene, clone size, D gene, J gene, CDR3 DNA, CDR3 protein. The D gene is left open where the match is weak. Size is omitted from some rows. Given values are once, few, many or a class for expanded clones.

V gene: TRBV30; clone size: .; D gene: TRBD2; J gene: TRBJ2-5; CDR3 DNA: TGTGCCTGGAGTGTAGGATCTAGCGGGAGGGAGACCCAGTACTTC; CDR3 protein: CAWSVGSSGRETQYF
V gene: TRBV6-1; clone size: .; D gene: TRBD1; J gene: TRBJ1-4; CDR3 DNA: TGTGCCAGCAGGATTGGTGGGGACAGACGTGAAAAACTGTTTTTT; CDR3 protein: CASRIGGDRREKLFF
V gene: TRBV7-2; clone size: .; D gene: .; J gene: TRBJ2-5; CDR3 DNA: TGTGCCAGCAGCTTCGGCGGGTTAGAGACCCAGTACTTC; CDR3 protein: CASSFGGLETQYF
V gene: TRBV7-9; clone size: .; D gene: TRBD1; J gene: TRBJ1-2; CDR3 DNA: TGTGCCAGCAGCTTAGTCCCGGACAGGGTGACCTTC; CDR3 protein: CASSLVPDRVTF
V gene: TRBV28; clone size: .; D gene: TRBD2; J gene: TRBJ2-2; CDR3 DNA: TGTGCCAGCAGTCTATTATTAGCGGGAACCGGGGAGCTGTTTTTT; CDR3 protein: CASSLLLAGTGELFF
V gene: TRBV30; clone size: .; D gene: .; J gene: TRBJ1-3; CDR3 DNA: TGTGCCTGGAGTCTTACACACTCTGGAAACACCATATATTTT; CDR3 protein: CAWSLTHSGNTIYF
V gene: TRBV4-1; clone size: .; D gene: TRBD2; J gene: TRBJ2-2; CDR3 DNA: TGCGCCAGCAGCCGGCGACTAGCGGGAGACGGGACCGGGGAGCTGTTTTTT; CDR3 protein: CASSRRLAGDGTGELFF
V gene: TRBV10-1; clone size: .; D gene: TRBD2; J gene: TRBJ2-1; CDR3 DNA: TGCGCCAGCAGTGAGCCGGGACTAGCGGAGATTCCGAGCTCCTACAATGAGCAGTTCTTC; CDR3 protein: CASSEPGLAEIPSSYNEQFF
V gene: TRBV19; clone size: .; D gene: .; J gene: TRBJ1-3; CDR3 DNA: TGTGCCAGTACTTGGGATCCCTCTGGAAACACCATATATTTT; CDR3 protein: CASTWDPSGNTIYF
V gene: TRBV28; clone size: .; D gene: .; J gene: TRBJ1-4; CDR3 DNA: TGTGCCAGCAGCCAGGTTGGACAGCTTGATGAAAAACTGTTTTTT; CDR3 protein: CASSQVGQLDEKLFF
V gene: TRBV7-2; clone size: .; D gene: .; J gene: TRBJ1-2; CDR3 DNA: TGTGCCAGCAGCTCGAACGACGTGGGGCACTATGGCTACACCTTC; CDR3 protein: CASSSNDVGHYGYTF
V gene: TRBV11-2; clone size: .; D gene: .; J gene: TRBJ1-5; CDR3 DNA: TGTGCCAGCAGCGTCAGGACAGCGACGGCGGATAGCAATCAGCCCCAGCATTTT; CDR3 protein: CASSVRTATADSNQPQHF
V gene: TRBV5-4; clone size: .; D gene: .; J gene: TRBJ1-2; CDR3 DNA: TGTGCCAGCAGCTTGGGAGACAGGAACTATGGCTACACCTTC; CDR3 protein: CASSLGDRNYGYTF
V gene: TRBV7-6; clone size: once; D gene: .; J gene: TRBJ1-4; CDR3 DNA: TGTGCCAGCAGCTTACTTGGAAAACTGTTTTTT; CDR3 protein: CASSLLGKLFF
V gene: TRBV7-3; clone size: few; D gene: .; J gene: TRBJ1-1; CDR3 DNA: TGTGCCAGCAGCCCCGGGGTGAGGGGGGCTGAAGCTTTCTTT; CDR3 protein: CASSPGVRGAEAFF
V gene: TRBV27; clone size: .; D gene: .; J gene: TRBJ2-2; CDR3 DNA: TGTGCCAGCAGTCTCGGGACCCCCGGCGGTGACACCGGGGAGCTGTTTTTT; CDR3 protein: CASSLGTPGGDTGELFF
V gene: TRBV7-9; clone size: .; D gene: TRBD1; J gene: TRBJ2-2; CDR3 DNA: TGTGCCAGCAGCAGTACCGGGACAGGCCGTACCGGGGAGCTGTTTTTT; CDR3 protein: CASSSTGTGRTGELFF
V gene: TRBV6-5; clone size: .; D gene: .; J gene: TRBJ1-1; CDR3 DNA: TGTGCCAGCAGTAAACCCGGGACCTCGAACACTGAAGCTTTCTTT; CDR3 protein: CASSKPGTSNTEAFF
V gene: TRBV5-4; clone size: once; D gene: TRBD2; J gene: TRBJ2-7; CDR3 DNA: TGTGCCAGCAGCTTGGGACTAGCGGGAGACGAGCAGTACTTC; CDR3 protein: CASSLGLAGDEQYF
V gene: TRBV30; clone size: .; D gene: TRBD1; J gene: TRBJ1-4; CDR3 DNA: TGTGCCTGCGGACAGGGCCAGGGAAAACTGTTTTTT; CDR3 protein: CACGQGQGKLFF
V gene: TRBV9; clone size: .; D gene: .; J gene: TRBJ2-3; CDR3 DNA: TGTGCCAGCAGCGCCACGGGAGTTTCAGATACGCAGTATTTT; CDR3 protein: CASSATGVSDTQYF
V gene: TRBV30; clone size: .; D gene: .; J gene: TRBJ2-1; CDR3 DNA: TGTACCTGGAGTGTAGGCGGACTATACAATGAGCAGTTCTTC; CDR3 protein: CTWSVGGLYNEQFF
V gene: TRBV2; clone size: .; D gene: TRBD2; J gene: TRBJ2-5; CDR3 DNA: TGTGCCAGCAGTCCTTTTCCGGGACTAGCTGAAGAGACCCAGTACTTC; CDR3 protein: CASSPFPGLAEETQYF
V gene: TRBV30; clone size: .; D gene: TRBD2; J gene: TRBJ2-7; CDR3 DNA: TGTGCCTGGGGGACTAGCGGCCCCTACGAGCAGTACTTC; CDR3 protein: CAWGTSGPYEQYF
V gene: TRBV19; clone size: .; D gene: TRBD1; J gene: TRBJ2-7; CDR3 DNA: TGTGCCAGTAGTATTTTCACAGGGGGAATCCGGTACGAGCAGTACTTC; CDR3 protein: CASSIFTGGIRYEQYF
V gene: TRBV5-6; clone size: .; D gene: .; J gene: TRBJ1-1; CDR3 DNA: TGTGCCAGCAGCTTCGGCAGGGACACTGAAGCTTTCTTT; CDR3 protein: CASSFGRDTEAFF
V gene: TRBV11-2; clone size: .; D gene: TRBD2; J gene: TRBJ2-3; CDR3 DNA: TGTGCCAGCAGCTTAGAATCTAGCGGTAGCACAGATACGCAGTATTTT; CDR3 protein: CASSLESSGSTDTQYF